Included here is one TCR beta chain sequence, with context. CDR3 length equals 22 residues. The trim removed 5 bases at V and 0 bases at J, leaving 17 bases unmatched. From germline, CDR1 is LNHNV and CDR2 YYDKDF (reference sequence). The record originates from a study of Ad26.COV2.S vaccination and SARS-CoV-2 variants. Produced via immunoSEQ multiplex PCR; TCRdb's table is partial and in-frame only. The table lists a few hundred thousand clones, about four fifths of them singletons, with approximately 7.8% in the top ten. Treatment described: some 20 received Ad26.COV2.S at low or high dose, single or two shots; about five received placebo; per-sample allocation not given. Following the first vaccine or placebo injection, samples were taken on day 63.

This clonotype was sampled from a person aged 18 to 59 who received the Ad26.COV2.S COVID-19 vaccine or a placebo. The chain is built from TRBV15 and TRBJ2-6; 12 bases fit TRBD1. Sequencing was performed on peripheral blood, taken in a trial of Ad26.COV2.S vaccine versus placebo. CDR3 sequence (DNA): TGTGCCACCAGCTCAACTCGAACCGGGACAGGGGGCTTCCTCTCTGGGGCCAACGTCCTGACTTTC. Translating it yields CATSSTRTGTGGFLSGANVLTF.